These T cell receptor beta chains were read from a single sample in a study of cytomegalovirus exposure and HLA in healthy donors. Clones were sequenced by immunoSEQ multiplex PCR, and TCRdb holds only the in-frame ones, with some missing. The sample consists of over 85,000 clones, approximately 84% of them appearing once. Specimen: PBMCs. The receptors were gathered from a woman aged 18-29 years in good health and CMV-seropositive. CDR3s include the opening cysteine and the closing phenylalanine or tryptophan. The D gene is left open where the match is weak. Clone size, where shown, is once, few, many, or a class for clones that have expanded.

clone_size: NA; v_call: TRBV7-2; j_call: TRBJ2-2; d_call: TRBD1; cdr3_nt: TGTGCCAGCGGGGGCGTACAGGGGGCGAGCACCGGGGAGCTGTTTTTT; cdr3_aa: CASGGVQGASTGELFF
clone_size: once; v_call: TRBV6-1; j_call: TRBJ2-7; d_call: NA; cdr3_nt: TGTGCCAGCAGTGATCATTACAACTCCTACGAGCAGTACTTC; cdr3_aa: CASSDHYNSYEQYF
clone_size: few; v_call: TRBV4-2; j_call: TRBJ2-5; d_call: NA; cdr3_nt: TGTGCCAGCAGCCAAGCTCGTCAGGGTCAAGAGACCCAGTACTTC; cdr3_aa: CASSQARQGQETQYF
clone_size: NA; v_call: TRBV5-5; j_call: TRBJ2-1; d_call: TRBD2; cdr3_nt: TGTGCCAGCAGCTTCGGGGGGTACAATGAGCAGTTCTTC; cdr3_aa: CASSFGGYNEQFF
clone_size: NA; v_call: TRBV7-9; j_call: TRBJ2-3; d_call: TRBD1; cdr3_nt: TGTGCCAGCGGCGACAGGGGATCGTGGGATACGCAGTATTTT; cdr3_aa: CASGDRGSWDTQYF
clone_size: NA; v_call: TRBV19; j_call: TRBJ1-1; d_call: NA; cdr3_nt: TGTGCCAGTAGTAAAGGACAGATGAACACTGAAGCTTTCTTT; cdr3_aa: CASSKGQMNTEAFF
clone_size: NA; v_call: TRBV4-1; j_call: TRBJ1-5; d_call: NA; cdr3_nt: TGCGCCAGCAGCCAACAAGTAGGACAGAGTGATCAGCCCCAGCATTTT; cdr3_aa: CASSQQVGQSDQPQHF
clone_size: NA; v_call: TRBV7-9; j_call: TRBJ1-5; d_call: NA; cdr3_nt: TGTGCCAGCAGCTTAGGTCCGGGGTTTAATCAGCCCCAGCATTTT; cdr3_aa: CASSLGPGFNQPQHF
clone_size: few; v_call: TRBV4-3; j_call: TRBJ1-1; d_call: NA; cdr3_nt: TGCGCCAGCAGCCAAGATGGAGCAGCCGTGAACACTGAAGCTTTCTTT; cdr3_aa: CASSQDGAAVNTEAFF
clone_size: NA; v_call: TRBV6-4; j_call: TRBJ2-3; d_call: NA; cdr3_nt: TGTGCCAGCAGTGACAGTCGGGGGGCCGGCGATACGCAGTATTTT; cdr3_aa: CASSDSRGAGDTQYF
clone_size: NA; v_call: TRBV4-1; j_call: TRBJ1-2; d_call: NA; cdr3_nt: TGCGCCAGCAGCCAGGTCTTTAGCTATGGCTACACCTTC; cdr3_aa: CASSQVFSYGYTF
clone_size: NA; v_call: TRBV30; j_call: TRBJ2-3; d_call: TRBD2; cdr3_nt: TGTGCCTGGAGTGGACTAGCGGGGGGCACAGATACGCAGTATTTT; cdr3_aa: CAWSGLAGGTDTQYF
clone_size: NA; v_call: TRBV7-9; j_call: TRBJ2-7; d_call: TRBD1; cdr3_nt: TGTGCCAGCAGCCCGAGACCAAACAGGGACAGGAACGAGCAGTACTTC; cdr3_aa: CASSPRPNRDRNEQYF
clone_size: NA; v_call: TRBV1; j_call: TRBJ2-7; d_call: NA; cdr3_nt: TGCACCAGCAGCCAAGATGAGAGCGGGGGGCACTACGAGCAGTACTTC; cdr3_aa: CTSSQDESGGHYEQYF
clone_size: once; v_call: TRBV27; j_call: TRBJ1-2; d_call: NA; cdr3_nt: TGTGCCAGCAGTGCACGGGGTAACTATGGCTACACCTTC; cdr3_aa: CASSARGNYGYTF
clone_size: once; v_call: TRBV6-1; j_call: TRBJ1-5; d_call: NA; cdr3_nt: TGTGCCAGCAGTGAATCAGGGGGCAATCAGCCCCAGCATTTT; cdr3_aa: CASSESGGNQPQHF
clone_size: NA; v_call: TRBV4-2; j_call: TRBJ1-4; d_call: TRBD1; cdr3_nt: TGTGCCAGCAGCCAAGATGTGACAGGGTTTAATGAAAAACTGTTTTTT; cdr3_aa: CASSQDVTGFNEKLFF
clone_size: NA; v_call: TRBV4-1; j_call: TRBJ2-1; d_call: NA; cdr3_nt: TGCGCCAGCAGCCAAGATTGGCGGAGCTCCTACAATGAGCAGTTCTTC; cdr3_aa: CASSQDWRSSYNEQFF
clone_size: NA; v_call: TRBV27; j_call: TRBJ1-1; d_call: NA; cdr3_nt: TGTGCCAGCAGTTTATATCTGGGGCTGAACACTGAAGCTTTCTTT; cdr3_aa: CASSLYLGLNTEAFF
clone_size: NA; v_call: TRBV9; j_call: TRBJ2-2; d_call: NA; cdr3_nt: TGTGCCAGCAGCGGGGAGGCGGGGCGGCAAACCGGGGAGCTGTTTTTT; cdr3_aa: CASSGEAGRQTGELFF
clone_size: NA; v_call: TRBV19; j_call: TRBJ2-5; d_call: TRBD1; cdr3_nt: TGTGCCAGTAGTATAGCCGGGACAGGAGGACAAGAGACCCAGTACTTC; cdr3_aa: CASSIAGTGGQETQYF
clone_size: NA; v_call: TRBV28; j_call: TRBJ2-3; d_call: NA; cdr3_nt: TGTGCCAGCAGTCAGATAGGAGCGCGCACAGATACGCAGTATTTT; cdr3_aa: CASSQIGARTDTQYF
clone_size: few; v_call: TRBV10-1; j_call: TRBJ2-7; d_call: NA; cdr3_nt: TGCGCCAGCAGTGAATCTTACGAGCAGTACTTC; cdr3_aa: CASSESYEQYF
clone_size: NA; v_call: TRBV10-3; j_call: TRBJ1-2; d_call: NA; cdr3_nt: TGTGCCATCAGTGCGGGTAACTATGGCTACACCTTC; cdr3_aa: CAISAGNYGYTF
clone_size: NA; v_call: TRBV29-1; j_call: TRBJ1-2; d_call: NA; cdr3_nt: TGCAGCGTTGAATTTTCAGATTATGGCTACACCTTC; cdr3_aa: CSVEFSDYGYTF
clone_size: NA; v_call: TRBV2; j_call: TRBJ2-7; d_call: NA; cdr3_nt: TGTGCCAGCGGAGTGGGTACAACGACCTACGAGCAGTACTTC; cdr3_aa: CASGVGTTTYEQYF
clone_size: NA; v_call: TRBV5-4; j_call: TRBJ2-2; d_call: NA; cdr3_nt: TGTGCCAGCAGCCTTCAACGGGACACCTCGAACACCGGGGAGCTGTTTTTT; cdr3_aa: CASSLQRDTSNTGELFF
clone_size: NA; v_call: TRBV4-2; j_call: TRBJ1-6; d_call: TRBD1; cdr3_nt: TGTGCCAGCACTAACGACAGGGAAAATTCACCCCTCCATTTT; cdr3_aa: CASTNDRENSPLHF
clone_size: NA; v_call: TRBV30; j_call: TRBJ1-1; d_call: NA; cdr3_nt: TGTGCCTGCCAAACCGGGAATCTAAACACTGAAGCTTTCTTT; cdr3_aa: CACQTGNLNTEAFF
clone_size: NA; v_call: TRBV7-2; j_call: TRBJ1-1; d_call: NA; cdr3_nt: TGTGCCAGCAGCTTCCCTCCTGGTCGGAGGGCGAACACTGAAGCTTTCTTT; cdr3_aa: CASSFPPGRRANTEAFF
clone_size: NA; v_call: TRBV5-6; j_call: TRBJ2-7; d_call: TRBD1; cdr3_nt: TGTGCCAGCAGCTATCCTCCCGGGACAGCATCCTACGAGCAGTACTTC; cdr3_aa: CASSYPPGTASYEQYF
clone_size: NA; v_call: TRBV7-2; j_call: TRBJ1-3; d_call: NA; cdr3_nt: TGTGCCAGCAGCTTAGATGCAGGGCCCTCTGGAAACACCATATATTTT; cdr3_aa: CASSLDAGPSGNTIYF
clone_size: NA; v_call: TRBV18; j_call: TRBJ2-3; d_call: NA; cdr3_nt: TGTGCCAGCTCACTACCCCCGGCAGATACGCAGTATTTT; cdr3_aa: CASSLPPADTQYF
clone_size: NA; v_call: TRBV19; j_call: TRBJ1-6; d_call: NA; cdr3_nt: TGTGCCAGTAGTAGAGTCAGGGATTCACCCCTCCACTTT; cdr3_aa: CASSRVRDSPLHF
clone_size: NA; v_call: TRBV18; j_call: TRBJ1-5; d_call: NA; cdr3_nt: TGTGCCAGCTCACCCGGAGACTATCAGCCCCAGCATTTT; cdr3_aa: CASSPGDYQPQHF
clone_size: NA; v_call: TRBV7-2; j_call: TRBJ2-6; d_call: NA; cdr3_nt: TGTGCCAGCAGCTATACAGGGATTTCCTCTGGGGCCAACGTCCTGACTTTC; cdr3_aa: CASSYTGISSGANVLTF
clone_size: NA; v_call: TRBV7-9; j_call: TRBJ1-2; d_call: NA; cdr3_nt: TGTGCCAGCAGCCGGGATTACTATGGCTACACCTTC; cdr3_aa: CASSRDYYGYTF
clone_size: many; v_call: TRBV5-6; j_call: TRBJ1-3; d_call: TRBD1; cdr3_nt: TGTGCCAGCAGCTTTTGGGGGACAGGGAAGCACATATATTTT; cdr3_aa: CASSFWGTGKHIYF
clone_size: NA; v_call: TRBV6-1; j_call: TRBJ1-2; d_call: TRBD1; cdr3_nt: TGTGCCAGCAGTGAGACAGGGCTTTACTACACCTTC; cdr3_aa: CASSETGLYYTF
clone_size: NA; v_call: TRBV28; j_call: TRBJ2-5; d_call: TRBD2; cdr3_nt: TGTGCCAGCAGTCTGACTAGCCCGGAGACCCAGTACTTC; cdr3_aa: CASSLTSPETQYF
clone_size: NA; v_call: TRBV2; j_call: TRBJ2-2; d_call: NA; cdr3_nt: TGTGCCAGCACCCCGGTTTCGAACACCGGGGAGCTGTTTTTT; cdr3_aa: CASTPVSNTGELFF
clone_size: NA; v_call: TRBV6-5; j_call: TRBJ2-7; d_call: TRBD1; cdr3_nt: TGTGCCAGCAGTTACCCCGGGACAGGACCCTCCTACGAGCAGTACTTC; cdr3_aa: CASSYPGTGPSYEQYF
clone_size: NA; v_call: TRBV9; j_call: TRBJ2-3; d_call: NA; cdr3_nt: TGTGCCAGCTCGAGGGGGGCCACAGGGGAGACGCAGTATTTT; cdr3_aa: CASSRGATGETQYF
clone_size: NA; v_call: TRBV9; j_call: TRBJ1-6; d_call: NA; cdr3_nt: TGTGCCAGCAGCGTAACAGAGATCTATAATTCACCCCTCCACTTT; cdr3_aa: CASSVTEIYNSPLHF
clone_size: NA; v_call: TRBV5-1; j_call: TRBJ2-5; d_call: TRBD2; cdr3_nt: TGCGCCAGCAGCTCCACCGGGACTACCGTCCGGGAGACCCAGTACTTC; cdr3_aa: CASSSTGTTVRETQYF
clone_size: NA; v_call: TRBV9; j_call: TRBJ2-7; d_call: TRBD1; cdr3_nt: TGTGCCAGCAGCGAGACGGGACAGGGGGTCTACGAGCAGTACTTC; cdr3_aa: CASSETGQGVYEQYF
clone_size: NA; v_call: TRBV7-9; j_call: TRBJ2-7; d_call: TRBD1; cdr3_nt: TGTGCCAGCAGCCACCCGGGACAGGGAATCCGCGAGCAGTACTTC; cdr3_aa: CASSHPGQGIREQYF
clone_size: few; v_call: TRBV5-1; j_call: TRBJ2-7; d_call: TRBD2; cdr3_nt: TGCGCCAGCAGCTCCCTAGCGGGGGGTTACGAGCAGTACTTC; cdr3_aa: CASSSLAGGYEQYF
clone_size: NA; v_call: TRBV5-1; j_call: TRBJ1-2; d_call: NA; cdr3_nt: TGCGCCAGCAGCCAAACGGCTAACTATGGCTACACCTTC; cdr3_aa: CASSQTANYGYTF
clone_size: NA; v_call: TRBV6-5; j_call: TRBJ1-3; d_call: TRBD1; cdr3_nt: TGTGCCAGCAGTCGACAGGGGGGAAACACCATATATTTT; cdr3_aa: CASSRQGGNTIYF
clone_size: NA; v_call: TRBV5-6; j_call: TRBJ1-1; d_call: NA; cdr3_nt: TGTGCCAGCAGCTTGGAGGCAGGGCGACGTGAAGCTTTCTTT; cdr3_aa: CASSLEAGRREAFF
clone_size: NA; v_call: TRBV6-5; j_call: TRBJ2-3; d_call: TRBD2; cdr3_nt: TGTGCCAGCTCTAGCGGGTTTAGCACAGATACGCAGTATTTT; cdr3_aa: CASSSGFSTDTQYF
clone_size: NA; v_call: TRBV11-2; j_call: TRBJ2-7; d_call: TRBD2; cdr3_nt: TGTGCCAGCAGCCCTCGGGGACTAGCGGGGGGGCTGGACTACGAGCAGTACTTC; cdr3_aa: CASSPRGLAGGLDYEQYF